This note documents a single TCR beta chain sequence. The clone's antigen remains unknown. The record has no base qualities; no much larger clone is one base away. V is reduced by 6 bases and J by 2 bases, leaving a spacing of 10 bases between them. According to the germline V gene (reference sequence), CDR1 reads MNHEY and CDR2 reads SMNVEV. The cysteine opens and the phenylalanine closes a CDR3 of 13 amino acids. The DNA shown is the 39-base CDR3, in frame from base 1. Sequencing used an Illumina HiSeq 1500. The raw public data were reprocessed by TCRdb itself: fastp quality trimming at Q25, MiXCR clonotype calling, in-frame beta chains only. Here each entry gathers all rows of one CDR3 protein and keeps the most common genes and DNA. For this sample there are roughly 500,000 distinct CDR3 sequences; roughly 46% appear just once. The ten largest account for 35% to 50% of the sample. This sample was taken from a study of T cell repertoires in cytomegalovirus infection (dated by TCRdb to the late 2010s). Regarding the research as a whole: Recently identified HLA-C-restricted CMV epitopes, whose presentation resists viral immunomodulation, were targeted by peptide stimulations together with well-studied HLA-B-restricted epitopes. Because public TCR beta signatures pointed to carriage of CMV infection together with the matching HLA type, the HLA type of each donor mattered for the analysis. Paper-wide results and their limitations: In both this cohort and an independent cohort of 300 to 450 donors, the cumulative frequency of public TCR beta family members distinguished carriers of CMV infection plus the relevant HLA type. The ex vivo response was dominated by HLA-C-restricted CMV-specific TCR beta clonotypes, which also provided the single most frequent clonotype in two of eight donors.

The intended sense of this specimen's treatment or condition label: in vitro stimulation with specific CMV peptide epitopes to enrich CMV-specific T cells. The source material was cultured PBMCs, sampled from culture after CMV antigen stimulation. The clonotype originates from a human donor in good health (CMV status not recorded). Some clones in this sample may be carry-over from other donors' samples. This sequence uses TRBV27 and TRBJ1-1; no D gene can be assigned with confidence. CDR3 protein: CASRTWYNTEAFF. The nucleotides read TGTGCCAGCAGGACATGGTATAACACTGAAGCTTTCTTT.